The rows below give T cell receptor beta chains drawn from one sample of a study of post-analysis software for immune sequencing data. TCRdb independently ran MiXCR on the PCR reads; one entry per CDR3 protein. The table lists some 700,000 distinct CDR3 sequences, roughly three fifths of them singletons. Material: blood. The receptors here all came from a girl aged 2 to 10 with multiple sclerosis. Both conserved end residues are part of each CDR3. D genes are given only for firm matches. Clone size is given for some rows only: seen once, a few or many times, or a class if the clone is expanded.

J gene | V gene | D gene | clone size | CDR3 protein | CDR3 DNA
TRBJ2-3 | TRBV5-4 | TRBD2 | - | CASSVGLGPTDTQYF | TGTGCCAGCAGCGTCGGACTAGGCCCCACAGATACGCAGTATTTT
TRBJ2-7 | TRBV7-2 | TRBD2 | - | CASSGGTSASHYGQYF | TGTGCCAGCAGCGGAGGGACTAGCGCGAGTCACTACGGGCAGTACTTC
TRBJ2-4 | TRBV5-4 | - | - | CASSLDKNIQYF | TGTGCCAGCAGCTTGGACAAAAACATTCAGTACTTC
TRBJ2-7 | TRBV5-5 | - | - | CASSLYGAGLDEQYF | TGTGCCAGCAGCTTGTATGGGGCGGGACTCGACGAGCAGTACTTC
TRBJ2-7 | TRBV7-9 | - | - | CASSATGAYEQYF | TGTGCCAGCAGCGCGACGGGTGCCTACGAGCAGTACTTC
TRBJ2-3 | TRBV2 | TRBD1 | - | CAARQGASTDTQYF | TGTGCCGCCCGACAGGGGGCGAGCACAGATACGCAGTATTTT
TRBJ1-2 | TRBV6-6 | - | - | CASSYEVGYGYTF | TGTGCCAGCAGTTACGAGGTCGGCTATGGCTACACCTTC
TRBJ2-1 | TRBV6-2/TRBV6-3 | - | - | CASGSGLGNEQFF | TGTGCCAGCGGATCAGGGCTTGGCAATGAGCAGTTCTTC
TRBJ2-3 | TRBV20-1 | - | - | CSATGGTGTDTQYF | TGCAGTGCTACAGGCGGGACGGGCACAGATACGCAGTATTTT
TRBJ1-1 | TRBV5-1 | - | - | CASSLGKSDEAFF | TGCGCCAGCAGCTTGGGGAAGAGTGATGAAGCTTTCTTT
TRBJ1-2 | TRBV20-1 | - | - | CSARGGGSGYTF | TGCAGTGCTAGAGGCGGGGGCTCTGGCTACACCTTC
TRBJ2-1 | TRBV12-3/TRBV12-4 | TRBD2 | - | CASSWSGTRNEQFF | TGTGCCAGCAGCTGGTCCGGGACTAGGAATGAGCAGTTCTTC
TRBJ1-2 | TRBV29-1 | TRBD1 | few | CSVAGTGVRGYTF | TGCAGCGTCGCCGGGACAGGGGTGCGTGGCTACACCTTC
TRBJ2-1 | TRBV12-3/TRBV12-4 | - | - | CASSLADLGRDEQFF | TGTGCCAGCAGTTTGGCGGACCTCGGTCGCGATGAGCAGTTCTTC
TRBJ1-2 | TRBV20-1 | - | - | CSARVVYGYTF | TGCAGTGCTAGAGTTGTCTATGGCTACACCTTC
TRBJ2-7 | TRBV10-3 | - | few | CAISESLGATEGEQYF | TGTGCCATCAGTGAGTCGCTGGGGGCGACCGAGGGGGAGCAGTACTTC
TRBJ2-5 | TRBV15 | TRBD2 | - | CATSPGLAGAYQETQYF | TGTGCCACCAGCCCGGGACTAGCGGGGGCCTACCAAGAGACCCAGTACTTC
TRBJ2-3 | TRBV5-1 | - | few | CASKLTAGQPESDTQYF | TGCGCCAGCAAATTAACAGCGGGTCAGCCCGAATCAGATACGCAGTATTTT
TRBJ2-1 | TRBV20-1 | - | - | CSASLLVTYNEQFF | TGCAGTGCTAGTTTACTAGTTACCTACAATGAGCAGTTCTTC
TRBJ2-5 | TRBV29-1 | - | - | CSVPGWGNQETQYF | TGCAGCGTCCCAGGGTGGGGCAACCAAGAGACCCAGTACTTC
TRBJ2-3 | TRBV29-1 | - | - | CSVEWRSTDTQYF | TGCAGCGTTGAATGGCGGTCCACAGATACGCAGTATTTT
TRBJ2-1 | TRBV5-1 | - | once | CASSLVGQGPHNEQFF | TGCGCCAGCAGCTTGGTAGGCCAGGGCCCACACAATGAGCAGTTCTTC
TRBJ2-1 | TRBV6-5 | TRBD1 | - | CASTSGRGLRNEQFF | TGTGCCAGCACTTCTGGAAGGGGGCTGAGGAATGAGCAGTTCTTC
TRBJ2-1 | TRBV12-3/TRBV12-4 | TRBD2 | - | CASSLVAGGQETQFF | TGTGCCAGCAGTTTAGTAGCGGGAGGACAAGAGACCCAGTTCTTC
TRBJ2-3 | TRBV27 | - | few | CASSLFGFPDTQYF | TGTGCCAGCAGTTTATTCGGCTTTCCAGATACGCAGTATTTT
TRBJ2-1 | TRBV6-5 | TRBD2 | - | CASIQRGDNEQFF | TGTGCCAGCATCCAGCGGGGGGACAATGAGCAGTTCTTC
TRBJ2-1 | TRBV11-2 | - | - | CASSLRRADEQFF | TGTGCCAGCAGCTTACGCAGGGCCGATGAGCAGTTCTTC